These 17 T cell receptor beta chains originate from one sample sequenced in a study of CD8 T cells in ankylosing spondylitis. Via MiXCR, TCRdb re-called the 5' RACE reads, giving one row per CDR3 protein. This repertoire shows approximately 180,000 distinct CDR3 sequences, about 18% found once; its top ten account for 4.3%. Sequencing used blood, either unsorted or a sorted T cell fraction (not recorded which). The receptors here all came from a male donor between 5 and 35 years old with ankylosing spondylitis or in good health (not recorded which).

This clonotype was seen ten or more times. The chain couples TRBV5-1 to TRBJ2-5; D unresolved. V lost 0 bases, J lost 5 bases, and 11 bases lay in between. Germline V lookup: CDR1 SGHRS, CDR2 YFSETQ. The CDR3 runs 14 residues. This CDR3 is CASSLGQVGETQYF. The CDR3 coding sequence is TGCGCCAGCAGCTTGGGCCAGGTGGGGGAGACCCAGTACTTC.

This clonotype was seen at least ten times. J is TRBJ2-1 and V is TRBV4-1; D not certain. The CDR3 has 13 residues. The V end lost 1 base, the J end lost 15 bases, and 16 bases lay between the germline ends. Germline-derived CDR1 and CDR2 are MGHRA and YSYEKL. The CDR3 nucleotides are TGCGCCAGCAGCCAAGTGCACCCAGATGAACTGTTCTTC. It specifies CASSQVHPDELFF.

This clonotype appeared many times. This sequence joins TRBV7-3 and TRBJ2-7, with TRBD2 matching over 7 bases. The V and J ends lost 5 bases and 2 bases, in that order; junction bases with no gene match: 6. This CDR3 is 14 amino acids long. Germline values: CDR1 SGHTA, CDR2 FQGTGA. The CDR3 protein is CASSPGTTTYEQYF. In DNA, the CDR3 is TGTGCCAGCAGCCCGGGGACTACGACCTACGAGCAGTACTTC.

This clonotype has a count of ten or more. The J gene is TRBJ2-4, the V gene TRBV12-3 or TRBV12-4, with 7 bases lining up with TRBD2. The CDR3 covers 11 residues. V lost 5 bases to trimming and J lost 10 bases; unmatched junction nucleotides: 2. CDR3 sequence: CASSISGIQYF. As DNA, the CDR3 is TGTGCCAGCAGTATTAGCGGGATTCAGTACTTC.

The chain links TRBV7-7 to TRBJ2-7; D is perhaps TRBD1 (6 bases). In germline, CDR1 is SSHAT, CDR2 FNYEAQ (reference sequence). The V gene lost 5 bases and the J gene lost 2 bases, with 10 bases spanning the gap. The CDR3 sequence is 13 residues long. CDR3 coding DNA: TGTGCCAGCAGCCAAGGACAGACCTACGAGCAGTACTTC. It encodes CASSQGQTYEQYF.

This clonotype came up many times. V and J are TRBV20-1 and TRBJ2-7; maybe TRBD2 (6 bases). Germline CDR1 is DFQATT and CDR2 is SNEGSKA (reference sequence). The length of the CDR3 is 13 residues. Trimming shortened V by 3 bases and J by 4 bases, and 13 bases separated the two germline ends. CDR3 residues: CSASGSSLYEQYF. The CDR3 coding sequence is TGCAGTGCTAGCGGGAGCTCACTTTACGAGCAGTACTTC.

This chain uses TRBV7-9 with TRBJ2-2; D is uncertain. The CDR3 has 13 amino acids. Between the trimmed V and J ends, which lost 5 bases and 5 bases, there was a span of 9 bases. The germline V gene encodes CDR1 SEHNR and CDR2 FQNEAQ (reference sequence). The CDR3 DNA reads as TGTGCCAGCAGCCCTCCGGAAACCGGGGAGCTGTTTTTT. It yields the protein CASSPPETGELFF.

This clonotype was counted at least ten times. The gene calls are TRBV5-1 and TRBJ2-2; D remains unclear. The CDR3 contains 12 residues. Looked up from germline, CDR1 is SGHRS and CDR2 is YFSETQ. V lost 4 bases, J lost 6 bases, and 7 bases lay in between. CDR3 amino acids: CASSLLSGELFF. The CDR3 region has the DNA TGCGCCAGCAGCCTTTTGTCCGGGGAGCTGTTTTTT.

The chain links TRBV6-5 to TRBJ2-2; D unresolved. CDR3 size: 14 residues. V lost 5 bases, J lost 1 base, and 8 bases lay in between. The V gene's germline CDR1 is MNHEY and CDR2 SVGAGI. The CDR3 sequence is CASSPDWNTGELFF. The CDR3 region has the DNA TGTGCCAGCAGTCCCGACTGGAACACCGGGGAGCTGTTTTTT.

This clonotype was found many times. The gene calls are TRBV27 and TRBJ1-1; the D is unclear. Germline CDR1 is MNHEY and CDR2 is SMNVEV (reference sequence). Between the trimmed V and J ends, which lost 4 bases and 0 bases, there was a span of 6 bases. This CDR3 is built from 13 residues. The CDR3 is CASSSALNTEAFF. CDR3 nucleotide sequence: TGTGCCAGCAGTTCGGCCCTGAACACTGAAGCTTTCTTT.

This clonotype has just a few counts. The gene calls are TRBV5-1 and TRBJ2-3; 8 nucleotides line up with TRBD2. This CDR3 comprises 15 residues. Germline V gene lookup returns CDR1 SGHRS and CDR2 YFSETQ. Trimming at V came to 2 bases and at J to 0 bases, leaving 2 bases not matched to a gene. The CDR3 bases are TGCGCCAGCAGCTTTACTAGCGGTAGCACAGATACGCAGTATTTT. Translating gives CASSFTSGSTDTQYF.

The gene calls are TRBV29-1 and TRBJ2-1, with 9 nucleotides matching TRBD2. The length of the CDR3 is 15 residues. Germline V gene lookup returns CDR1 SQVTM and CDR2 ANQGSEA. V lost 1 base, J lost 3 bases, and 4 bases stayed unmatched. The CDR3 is CSVEGLAGVYNEQFF. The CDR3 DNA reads TGCAGCGTTGAAGGGTTAGCGGGAGTCTACAATGAGCAGTTCTTC.

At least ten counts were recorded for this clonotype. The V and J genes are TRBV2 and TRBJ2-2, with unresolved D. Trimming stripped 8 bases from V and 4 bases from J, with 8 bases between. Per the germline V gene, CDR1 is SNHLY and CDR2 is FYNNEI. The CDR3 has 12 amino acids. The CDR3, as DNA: TGTGCCAGCTCAATAGTCACCGGGGAGCTGTTTTTT. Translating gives CASSIVTGELFF.

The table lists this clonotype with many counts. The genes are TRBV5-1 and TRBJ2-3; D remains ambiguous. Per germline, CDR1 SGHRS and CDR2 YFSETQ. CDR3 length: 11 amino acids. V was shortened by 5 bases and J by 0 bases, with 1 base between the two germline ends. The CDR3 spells CASRSTDTQYF. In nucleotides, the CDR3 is TGCGCCAGCAGGAGCACAGATACGCAGTATTTT.

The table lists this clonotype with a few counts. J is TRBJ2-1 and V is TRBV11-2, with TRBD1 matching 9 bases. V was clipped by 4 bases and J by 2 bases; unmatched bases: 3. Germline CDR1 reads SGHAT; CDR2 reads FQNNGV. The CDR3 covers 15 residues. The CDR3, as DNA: TGTGCCAGCAGCTGGAGGACAGGGGCCTACAATGAGCAGTTCTTC. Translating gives CASSWRTGAYNEQFF.

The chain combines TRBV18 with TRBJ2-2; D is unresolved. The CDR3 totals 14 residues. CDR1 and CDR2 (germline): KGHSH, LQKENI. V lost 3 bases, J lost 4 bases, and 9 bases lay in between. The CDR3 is CASSPEGVTGELFF. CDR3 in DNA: TGTGCCAGCTCACCGGAAGGAGTCACCGGGGAGCTGTTTTTT.

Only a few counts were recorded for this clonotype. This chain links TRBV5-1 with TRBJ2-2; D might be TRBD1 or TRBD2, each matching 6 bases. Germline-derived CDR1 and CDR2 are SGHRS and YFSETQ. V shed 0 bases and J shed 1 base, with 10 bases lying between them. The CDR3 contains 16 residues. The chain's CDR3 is CASSLEGGQNTGELFF. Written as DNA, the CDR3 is TGCGCCAGCAGCTTGGAGGGGGGACAGAACACCGGGGAGCTGTTTTTT.